This T cell receptor beta chain was retrieved from a study of T cell responses to AZD1222 COVID-19 vaccine. A remark on this clone: Its antigen is unidentified.

Trimming stripped 6 bases from V and 4 bases from J, with 19 bases between. The germline V gene has CDR1 MNHEY and CDR2 SMNVEV (reference sequence). The CDR3 is 16 amino acids. The table came from immunoSEQ multiplex PCR; TCRdb's copy has only in-frame clones and leaves some out. The data show about 170,000 clones, more than 80% seen once. Study-level findings and limits: Two AZD1222 administrations were followed by greater Spike-specific TCR breadth and depth.

The V gene is TRBV27, the J gene TRBJ1-5; tentative D call: TRBD1 (6 bases). The input for sequencing was peripheral blood, taken on day 0 of AZD1222 vaccination. This TCR was sampled from an adult in good health. The CDR3 bases are TGTGCCAGCAGCGGGTGGGCGGGACACCTAAATCAGCCCCAGCATTTT. It is translated as CASSGWAGHLNQPQHF.